The 19 T cell receptor beta chains below were found in one sample sequenced in a study of post-analysis software for immune sequencing data. Sequencing libraries made from TCR beta cDNA carried unique molecular identifiers. TCRdb re-analysed the PCR reads in MiXCR, keeping a single row per CDR3 protein. The repertoire holds a few hundred thousand distinct CDR3 sequences, roughly 34% seen once, with around 5.9% in the top ten. Overall study findings and caveats: In patients, TRBV5-6, TRBV5-1 and TRBV20-1 belonged to four or five TRBV segments found more frequently than in controls.

These receptors have no identified antigens. The material sequenced was blood. All receptors come from a girl younger than 18 with multiple sclerosis.

The gene calls are TRBV4-1 and TRBJ1-1; a possible D gene is TRBD1 (6 bases). Per the germline V gene, CDR1 is MGHRA and CDR2 is YSYEKL. This CDR3 comprises 15 residues. Trimming cost V 2 bases and J 2 bases, with 12 bases left between them. CDR3 sequence (DNA): TGCGCCAGCAGCCAACCTAGGACAGCAAACACTGAAGCTTTCTTT. Amino acid sequence: CASSQPRTANTEAFF.

This rearrangement joins TRBV6-6 to TRBJ2-4; 7 bases are a match to TRBD1. CDR3 length: 17 residues. Germline V CDR1 and CDR2: MNHNY, SVGAGI (reference sequence). V gave up 0 bases and J gave up 0 bases; unmatched junction bases: 5. Written as DNA, the CDR3 is TGTGCCAGCAGTTACTCGGGACAGTCGCTAGCCAAAAACATTCAGTACTTC. It translates to CASSYSGQSLAKNIQYF.

This clonotype was detected ten times or more. The rearrangement joins TRBV2 to TRBJ1-1; no reliable D call. Germline V gene data show CDR1 as SNHLY and CDR2 as FYNNEI. V lost 10 bases and J lost 5, with 20 bases in between. The CDR3 is 14 amino acids. CDR3 protein: CATTRGVRETEAFF. Here the CDR3 DNA reads TGTGCCACCACCCGCGGGGTGAGGGAAACTGAAGCTTTCTTT.

This clonotype showed up just a few times. The chain has TRBV3-1 and TRBJ2-5; 9 bases line up with TRBD2. The CDR3 totals 16 residues. CDR1 and CDR2 (germline): LGHDT, YNNKEL (reference sequence). Trimming took 4 bases from V and 1 from J; bases not matched to a gene: 7. The CDR3 DNA reads as TGTGCCAGCAGCCTTGGGAGTAGCGGGGGCCAAGAGACCCAGTACTTC. Its translation: CASSLGSSGGQETQYF.

A single count supports this clonotype. The V and J genes are TRBV20-1 and TRBJ1-6; possible D gene TRBD1, 6 bases. The V gene lost 6 bases and the J gene lost 0 bases, with 15 bases spanning the gap. CDR1 is DFQATT, CDR2 SNEGSKA, per germline (reference sequence). This CDR3 region has 16 residues. CDR3 region: CSATGQPSSYNSPLHF. The CDR3 DNA reads TGCAGTGCCACAGGACAGCCGAGCTCCTATAATTCACCCCTCCACTTT.

The V gene is TRBV15, the J gene TRBJ1-1, with D unresolved. The V end lost 0 bases, the J end lost 0 bases, and 11 bases lay between the germline ends. The CDR3 consists of 16 residues. Germline V gene data show CDR1 as LNHNV and CDR2 as YYDKDF (reference sequence). The chain's CDR3 is CATSRDTSSMNTEAFF. The CDR3 DNA reads TGTGCCACCAGCAGAGATACGTCGTCCATGAACACTGAAGCTTTCTTT.

This chain joins TRBV4-1 and TRBJ1-2; D perhaps matches TRBD1 (5 bases). The V end was cut by 1 base, the J end by 2 bases, with 14 bases between. Per germline, CDR1 MGHRA and CDR2 YSYEKL. The CDR3 totals 16 residues. CDR3 protein: CASSQGSGRGNYGYTF. CDR3 coding DNA: TGCGCCAGCAGCCAAGGTTCGGGTAGGGGAAACTATGGCTACACCTTC.

This chain links TRBV5-6 with TRBJ2-7; 13 bases match TRBD2. The J call may be mistaken, given a closer DNA end match to TRBJ2-5. The CDR3 sequence is 14 residues long. Germline CDR1 reads SGHDT; CDR2 reads YYEEEE. The DNA for the CDR3 is TGTGCCAGCAAACTAGCGGGAGGGCGAGAGACCCAGTACTTC. Its translation: CASKLAGGRETQYF.

This sequence joins TRBV29-1 and TRBJ1-1; TRBD1 matches 8 bases. The V gene end was trimmed by 1 base and the J gene end by 1 base; junction bases not matched to a gene: 2. Germline assignment: CDR1 SQVTM and CDR2 ANQGSEA. The CDR3 runs to 14 residues. The CDR3 coding sequence is TGCAGCGTTGAAGGAGGACAGGGGAACACTGAAGCTTTCTTT. It yields the protein CSVEGGQGNTEAFF.

This sequence joins TRBV6-5 and TRBJ2-7, with 7 bases identical to TRBD1. J gave up 3 bases and V 8 bases, and 13 bases lay outside the gene matches. This CDR3 is built from 15 residues. Germline CDR1 reads MNHEY; CDR2 reads SVGAGI. CDR3 bases: TGTGCCAGCCAGCAAAGGCAGGGGGTCTTCTACGAGCAGTACTTC. Translated, it gives CASQQRQGVFYEQYF.

This clonotype has more than one count but fewer than ten. The CDR3 sequence: CVTRTSGGGYNEQFF. The CDR3 bases are TGTGTCACAAGGACTAGCGGGGGGGGCTACAATGAGCAGTTCTTC. The V and J genes are TRBV28 and TRBJ2-1; 15 bases are a match to TRBD2. The CDR3 spans 15 residues. Germline CDR1 reads MDHEN; CDR2 reads SYDVKM.

This sequence joins TRBV5-1 and TRBJ1-2, with 9 bases lining up with TRBD1. J gave up 4 bases and V 3 bases, and 7 bases lay outside the gene matches. The V gene's germline CDR1 is SGHRS and CDR2 YFSETQ. The CDR3 sequence is 15 residues long. The DNA for the CDR3 is TGCGCCAGCAGCTCTACCGGGACAGGGCTCTATGGCTACACCTTC. Protein: CASSSTGTGLYGYTF.

This clonotype has a handful of counts. V and J are TRBV6-2 or TRBV6-3 and TRBJ2-3, with D uncertain. Between the trimmed V and J ends, which lost 2 bases and 6 bases, there was a span of 12 bases. The CDR3 is made up of 14 amino acids. The germline V gene has CDR1 MNHEY and CDR2 SVGEGT. CDR3 residues: CASSYERVWDTQYF. The DNA of the CDR3 is TGTGCCAGCAGTTACGAAAGGGTATGGGATACGCAGTATTTT.

This clonotype was detected a few times. CDR3 sequence (DNA): TGTGCCACCAGCAGACCAATAGGTGAGCAGTTCTTC. Translating it yields CATSRPIGEQFF. The rearrangement joins TRBV15 to TRBJ2-1; no reliable D call. The V gene lost 2 bases and the J gene lost 9 bases, with 8 bases spanning the gap. Germline V gene sequence: CDR1 LNHNV, CDR2 YYDKDF (reference sequence). The CDR3 is made up of 12 amino acids.

The table lists this clonotype with a few counts. V and J are TRBV20-1 and TRBJ2-5; 7 bases align to TRBD2. J lost 0 bases, V lost 8 bases, and 3 bases had no gene match. The CDR3 covers 12 residues. Germline V gene lookup returns CDR1 DFQATT and CDR2 SNEGSKA (reference sequence). CDR3 in amino acids: CSKAGNQETQYF. CDR3 in DNA: TGCAGTAAAGCGGGGAACCAAGAGACCCAGTACTTC.

In this sample, this clonotype turned up once. The rearrangement links TRBV12-3 or TRBV12-4 to TRBJ1-5; TRBD1 matches at 7 bases. This CDR3 comprises 13 residues. With 7 bases clipped from V and 5 bases from J, the junction kept 5 bases outside the gene matches. CDR3 sequence reads: CASTQGGHQPQHF. The DNA for the CDR3 is TGTGCCAGCACCCAAGGGGGCCATCAGCCCCAGCATTTT.

This clonotype was found a few times. CDR3 residues: CSVSRDRGQETQYF. In DNA, the CDR3 is TGCAGCGTTTCCCGGGACAGGGGCCAAGAGACCCAGTACTTC. The chain carries TRBV29-1 and TRBJ2-5, with TRBD1 matching over 10 bases. With 5 bases clipped from V and 1 base from J, the junction kept 4 bases outside the gene matches. The germline CDR1 and CDR2 sequences are SQVTM and ANQGSEA. This CDR3 is built from 14 residues.

The CDR3 here is CSATGISTDTQYF. As DNA, the CDR3 is TGCAGTGCCACCGGGATCAGCACAGATACGCAGTATTTT. The V call is TRBV20-1, the J call TRBJ2-3; a weak D match, TRBD2 (5 bases). The CDR3 is 13 amino acids. From germline, CDR1 is DFQATT and CDR2 SNEGSKA (reference sequence). The V gene lost 6 bases and the J gene lost 0 bases, with 10 bases spanning the gap.

The DNA for the CDR3 is TGCAGCGTTGTCTGGCGGGAACGGTCTGGGGCCAACGTCCTGACTTTC. Amino acid sequence: CSVVWRERSGANVLTF. This chain links TRBV29-1 with TRBJ2-6; tentatively, D is TRBD2 (6 bases). Deletions cut 4 bases from V and 1 base from J, with 14 bases between. The CDR3 is 16 residues long. Per the germline V gene, CDR1 is SQVTM and CDR2 is ANQGSEA.